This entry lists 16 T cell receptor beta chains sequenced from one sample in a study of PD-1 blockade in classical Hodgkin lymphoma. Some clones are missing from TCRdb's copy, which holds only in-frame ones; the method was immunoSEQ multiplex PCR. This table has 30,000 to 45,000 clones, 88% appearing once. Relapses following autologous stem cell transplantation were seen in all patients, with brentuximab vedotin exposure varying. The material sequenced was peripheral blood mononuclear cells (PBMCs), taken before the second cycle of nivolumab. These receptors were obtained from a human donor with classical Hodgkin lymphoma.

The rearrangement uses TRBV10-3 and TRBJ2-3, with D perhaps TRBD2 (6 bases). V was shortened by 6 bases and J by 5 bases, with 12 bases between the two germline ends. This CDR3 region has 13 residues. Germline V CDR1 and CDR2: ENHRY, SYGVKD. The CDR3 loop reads CAISLGREDTQYF. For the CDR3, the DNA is TGTGCCATCAGCCTAGGGCGGGAAGATACGCAGTATTTT.

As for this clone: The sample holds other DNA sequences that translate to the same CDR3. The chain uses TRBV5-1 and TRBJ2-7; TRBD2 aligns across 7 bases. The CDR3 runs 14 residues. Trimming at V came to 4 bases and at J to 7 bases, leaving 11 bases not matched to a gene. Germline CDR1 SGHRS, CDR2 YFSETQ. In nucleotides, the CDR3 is TGCGCCAGCAGCCGAGCGGGACGGGGGGAGGAGCAGTACTTC. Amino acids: CASSRAGRGEEQYF.

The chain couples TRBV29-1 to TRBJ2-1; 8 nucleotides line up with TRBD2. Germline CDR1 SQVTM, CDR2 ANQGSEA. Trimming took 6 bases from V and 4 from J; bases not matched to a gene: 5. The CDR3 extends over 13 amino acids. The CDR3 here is CSVSLAGYNEQFF. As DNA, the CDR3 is TGCAGCGTGTCGCTAGCGGGTTACAATGAGCAGTTCTTC.

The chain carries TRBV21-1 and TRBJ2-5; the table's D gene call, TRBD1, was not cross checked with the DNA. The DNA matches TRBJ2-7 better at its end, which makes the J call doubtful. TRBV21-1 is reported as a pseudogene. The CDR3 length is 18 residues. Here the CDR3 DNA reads TGTGCCAGCAGCCCCCGGGACAGGGTGACTAGTTTCTCCTACGAGCAGTACTTC. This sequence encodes CASSPRDRVTSFSYEQYF.

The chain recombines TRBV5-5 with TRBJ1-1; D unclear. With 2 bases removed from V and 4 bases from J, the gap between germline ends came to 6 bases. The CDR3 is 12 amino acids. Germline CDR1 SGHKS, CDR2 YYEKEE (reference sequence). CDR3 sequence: CASSFFPTEAFF. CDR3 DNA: TGTGCCAGCAGCTTTTTCCCCACTGAAGCTTTCTTT.

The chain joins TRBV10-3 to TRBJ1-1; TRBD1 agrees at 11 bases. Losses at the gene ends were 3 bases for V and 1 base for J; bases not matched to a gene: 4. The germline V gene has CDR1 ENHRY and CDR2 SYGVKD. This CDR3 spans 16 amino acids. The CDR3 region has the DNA TGTGCCATCAGTGAACGGACAGGGGGCGCGAACACTGAAGCTTTCTTT. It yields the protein CAISERTGGANTEAFF.

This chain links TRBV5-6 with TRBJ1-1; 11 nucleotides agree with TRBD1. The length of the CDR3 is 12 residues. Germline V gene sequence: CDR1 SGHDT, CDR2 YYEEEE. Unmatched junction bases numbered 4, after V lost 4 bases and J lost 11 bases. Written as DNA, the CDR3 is TGTGCCAGCAGCCCCGGACAGGGGGCGGCTTTCTTT. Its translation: CASSPGQGAAFF.

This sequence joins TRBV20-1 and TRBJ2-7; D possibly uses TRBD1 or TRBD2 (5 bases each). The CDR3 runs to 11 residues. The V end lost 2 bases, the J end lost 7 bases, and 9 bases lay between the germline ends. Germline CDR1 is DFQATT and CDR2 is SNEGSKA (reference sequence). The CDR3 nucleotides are TGCAGTGCTAGACGGGGCTGGGAGCAGTACTTC. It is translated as CSARRGWEQYF.

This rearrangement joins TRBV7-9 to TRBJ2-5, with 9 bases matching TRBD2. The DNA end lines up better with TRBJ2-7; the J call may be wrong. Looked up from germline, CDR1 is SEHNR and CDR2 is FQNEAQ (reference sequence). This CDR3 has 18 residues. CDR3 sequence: CASSLSNKASGTDYEQYF. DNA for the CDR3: TGTGCCAGCAGCTTATCGAATAAGGCTAGCGGGACAGACTACGAGCAGTACTTC.

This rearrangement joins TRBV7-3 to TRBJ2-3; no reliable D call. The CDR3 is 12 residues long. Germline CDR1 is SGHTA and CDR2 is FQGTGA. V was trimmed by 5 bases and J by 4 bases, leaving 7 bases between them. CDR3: CASSIDSDTQYF. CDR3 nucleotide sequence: TGTGCCAGCAGCATAGACTCAGATACGCAGTATTTT.

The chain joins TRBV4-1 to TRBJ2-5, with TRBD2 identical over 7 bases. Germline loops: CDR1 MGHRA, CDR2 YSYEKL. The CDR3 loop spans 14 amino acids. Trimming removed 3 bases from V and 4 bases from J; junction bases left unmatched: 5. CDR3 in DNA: TGCGCCAGCAGCCAGGCGGGAGAAGGAGAGACCCAGTACTTC. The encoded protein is CASSQAGEGETQYF.

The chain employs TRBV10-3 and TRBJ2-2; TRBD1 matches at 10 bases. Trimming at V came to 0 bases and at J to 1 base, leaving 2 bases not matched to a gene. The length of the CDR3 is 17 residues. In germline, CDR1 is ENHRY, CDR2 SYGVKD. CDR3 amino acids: CAISESGQGRNTGELFF. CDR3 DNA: TGTGCCATCAGTGAGTCGGGACAGGGGCGGAACACCGGGGAGCTGTTTTTT.

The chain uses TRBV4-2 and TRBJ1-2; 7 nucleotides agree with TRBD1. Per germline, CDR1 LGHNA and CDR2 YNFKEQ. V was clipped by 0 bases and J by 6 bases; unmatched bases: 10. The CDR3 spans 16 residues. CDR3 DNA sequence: TGTGCCAGCAGCCAAGATCGGGGCCGACAGGGAGATGGCTACACCTTC. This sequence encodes CASSQDRGRQGDGYTF.

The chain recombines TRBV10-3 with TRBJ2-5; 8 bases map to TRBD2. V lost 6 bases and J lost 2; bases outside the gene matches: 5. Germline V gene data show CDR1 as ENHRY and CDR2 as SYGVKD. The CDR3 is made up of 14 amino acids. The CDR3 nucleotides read TGTGCCATCAGGGCGGGGGGAAGTCAAGAGACCCAGTACTTC. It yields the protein CAIRAGGSQETQYF.

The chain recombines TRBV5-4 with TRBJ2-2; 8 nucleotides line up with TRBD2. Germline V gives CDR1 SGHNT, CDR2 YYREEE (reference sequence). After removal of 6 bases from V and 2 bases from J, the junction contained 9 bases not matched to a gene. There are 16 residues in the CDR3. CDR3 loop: CASTQLAVVNTGELFF. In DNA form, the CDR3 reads TGTGCCAGCACCCAACTAGCGGTAGTTAACACCGGGGAGCTGTTTTTT.

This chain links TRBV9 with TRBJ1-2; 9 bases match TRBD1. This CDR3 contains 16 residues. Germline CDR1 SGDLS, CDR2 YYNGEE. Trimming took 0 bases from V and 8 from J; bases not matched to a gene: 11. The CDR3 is CASSVASRGQGWGYTF. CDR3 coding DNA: TGTGCCAGCAGCGTAGCCTCTCGGGGACAGGGATGGGGCTACACCTTC.